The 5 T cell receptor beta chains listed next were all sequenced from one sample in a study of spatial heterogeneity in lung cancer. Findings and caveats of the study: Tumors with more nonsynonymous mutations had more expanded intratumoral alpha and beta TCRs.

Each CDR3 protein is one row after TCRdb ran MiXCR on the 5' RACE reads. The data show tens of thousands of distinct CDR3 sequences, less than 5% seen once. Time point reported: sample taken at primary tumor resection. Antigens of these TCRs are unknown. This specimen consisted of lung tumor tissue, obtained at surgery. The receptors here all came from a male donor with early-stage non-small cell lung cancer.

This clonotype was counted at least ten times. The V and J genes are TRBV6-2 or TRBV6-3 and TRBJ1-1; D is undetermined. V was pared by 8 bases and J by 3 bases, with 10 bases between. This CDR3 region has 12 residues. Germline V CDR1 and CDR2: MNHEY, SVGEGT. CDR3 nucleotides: TGTGCCAGCCGGTCGGCGGACACTGAAGCTTTCTTT. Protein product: CASRSADTEAFF.

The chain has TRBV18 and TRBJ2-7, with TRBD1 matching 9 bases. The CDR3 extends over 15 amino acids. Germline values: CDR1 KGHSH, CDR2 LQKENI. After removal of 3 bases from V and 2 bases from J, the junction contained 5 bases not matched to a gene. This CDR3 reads CASSPSGQGTYEQYF. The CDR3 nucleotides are TGTGCCAGCTCACCCTCGGGACAGGGCACCTACGAGCAGTACTTC.

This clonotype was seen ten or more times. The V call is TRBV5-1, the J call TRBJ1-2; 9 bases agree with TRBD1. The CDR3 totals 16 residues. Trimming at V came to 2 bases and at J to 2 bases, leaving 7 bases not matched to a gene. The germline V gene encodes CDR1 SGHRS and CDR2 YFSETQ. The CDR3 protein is CASSFYRGLGNYGYTF. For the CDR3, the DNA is TGCGCCAGCAGCTTCTACAGGGGGCTGGGGAACTATGGCTACACCTTC.

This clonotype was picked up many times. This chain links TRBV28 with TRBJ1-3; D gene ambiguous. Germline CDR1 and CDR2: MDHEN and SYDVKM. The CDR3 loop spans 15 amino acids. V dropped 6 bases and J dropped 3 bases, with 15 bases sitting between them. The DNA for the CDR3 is TGTGCCAGCAGCCTTGGAGGACTAAATGGAAACACCATATATTTT. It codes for CASSLGGLNGNTIYF.

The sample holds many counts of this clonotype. CDR3: CASTWGRTEAFF. For the CDR3, the DNA is TGTGCCAGCACATGGGGGCGCACTGAAGCTTTCTTT. V gene TRBV27 combines with J gene TRBJ1-1; TRBD1 might be the D (6 bases). The length of the CDR3 is 12 residues. The germline V and J ends were trimmed by 7 bases and 4 bases, with 10 bases remaining between them. CDR1 is MNHEY and CDR2 is SMNVEV in the germline V gene (reference sequence).